This TCR beta chain emerged from a study of technical replicates of blood from a few donors. Only in-frame clones appear in the TCRdb table, and some are missing; sequencing was by immunoSEQ multiplex PCR. In the table there are tens of thousands of clones, 91% of which are singletons. CDR1 and CDR2 from the germline V gene are MDHEN and SYDVKM. Trimming took off 4 bases at V and 8 bases at J, with 15 bases between the two ends. This CDR3 has 15 amino acids. The source material was T cells isolated from PBMCs. The sequence came from a human donor in good health. Some clones in this sample may be carry-over from other donors' samples. The rearrangement uses TRBV28 and TRBJ1-6; D is unclear. CDR3 DNA sequence: TGTGCCAGCAGTTACATCCGGGTTGTGGATTCACCCCTCCACTTT. It codes for CASSYIRVVDSPLHF.